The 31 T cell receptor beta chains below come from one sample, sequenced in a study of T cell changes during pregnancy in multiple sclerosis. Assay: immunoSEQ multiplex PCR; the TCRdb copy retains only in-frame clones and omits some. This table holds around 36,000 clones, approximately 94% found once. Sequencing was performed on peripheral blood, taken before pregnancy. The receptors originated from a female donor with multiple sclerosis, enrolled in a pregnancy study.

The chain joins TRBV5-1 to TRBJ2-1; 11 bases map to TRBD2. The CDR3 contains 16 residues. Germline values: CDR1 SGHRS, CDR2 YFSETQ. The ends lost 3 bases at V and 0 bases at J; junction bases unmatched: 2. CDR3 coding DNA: TGCGCCAGCAGCTCGACTAGCGGGGCCTCCTACAATGAGCAGTTCTTC. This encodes CASSSTSGASYNEQFF.

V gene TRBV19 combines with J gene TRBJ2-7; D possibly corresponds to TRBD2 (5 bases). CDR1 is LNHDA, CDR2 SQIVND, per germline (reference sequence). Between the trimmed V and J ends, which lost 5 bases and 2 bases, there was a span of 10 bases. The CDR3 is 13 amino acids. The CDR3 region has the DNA TGTGCCAGTAGTGCCGAGGGAACCTACGAGCAGTACTTC. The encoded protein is CASSAEGTYEQYF.

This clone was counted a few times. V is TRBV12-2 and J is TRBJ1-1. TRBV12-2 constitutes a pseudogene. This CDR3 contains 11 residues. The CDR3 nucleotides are TGTGCAAGTCGCCTTTACGACGGGGCTTTCTTT. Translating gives CASRLYDGAFF.

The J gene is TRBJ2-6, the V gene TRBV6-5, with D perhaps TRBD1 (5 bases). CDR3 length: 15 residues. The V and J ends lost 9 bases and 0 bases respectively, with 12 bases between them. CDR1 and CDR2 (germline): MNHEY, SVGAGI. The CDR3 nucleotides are TGTGCCAGTAATGGGCAGGGCTCTGGGGCCAACGTCCTGACTTTC. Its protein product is CASNGQGSGANVLTF.

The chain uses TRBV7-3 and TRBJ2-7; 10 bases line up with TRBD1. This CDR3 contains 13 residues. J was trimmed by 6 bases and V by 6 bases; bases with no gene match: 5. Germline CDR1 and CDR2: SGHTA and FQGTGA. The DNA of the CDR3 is TGTGCCAGCAGTATTGGACAGGGGGGCGAGCAGTACTTC. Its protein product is CASSIGQGGEQYF.

The CDR3 DNA reads TGCGCCAGCAGCTTGGTGGCAGGGGGTAATGAAAAACTGTTTTTT. It specifies CASSLVAGGNEKLFF. The rearrangement joins TRBV5-1 to TRBJ1-4; 7 nucleotides match TRBD1. Germline CDR1 and CDR2: SGHRS and YFSETQ. The CDR3 totals 15 residues. The ends lost 0 bases at V and 4 bases at J; junction bases unmatched: 3.

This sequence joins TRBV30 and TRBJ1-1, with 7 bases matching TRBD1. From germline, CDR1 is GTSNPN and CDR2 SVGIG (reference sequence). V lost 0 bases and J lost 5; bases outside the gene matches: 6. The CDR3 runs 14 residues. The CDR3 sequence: CAWSVSQGETEAFF. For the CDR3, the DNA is TGTGCCTGGAGTGTGTCGCAGGGGGAAACTGAAGCTTTCTTT.

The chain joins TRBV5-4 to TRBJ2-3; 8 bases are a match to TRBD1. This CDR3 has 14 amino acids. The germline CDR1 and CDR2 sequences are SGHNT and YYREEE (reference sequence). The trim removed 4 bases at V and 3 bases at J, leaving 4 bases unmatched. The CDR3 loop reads CASSTRQGTDTQYF. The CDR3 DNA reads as TGTGCCAGCAGCACCAGACAGGGGACAGATACGCAGTATTTT.

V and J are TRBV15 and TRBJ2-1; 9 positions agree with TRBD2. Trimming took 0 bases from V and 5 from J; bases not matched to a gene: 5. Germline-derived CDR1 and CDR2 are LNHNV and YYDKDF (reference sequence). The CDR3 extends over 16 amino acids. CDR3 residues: CATSRERLAEDNEQFF. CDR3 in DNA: TGTGCCACCAGCAGAGAAAGACTAGCGGAAGACAATGAGCAGTTCTTC.

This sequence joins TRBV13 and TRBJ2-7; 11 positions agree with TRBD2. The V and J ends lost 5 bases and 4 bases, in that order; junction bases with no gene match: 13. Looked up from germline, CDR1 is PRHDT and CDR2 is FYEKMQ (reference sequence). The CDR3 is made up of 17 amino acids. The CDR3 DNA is TGTGCCAGCAGCCCGCGGGGACTAGCGGTGAACCTTTACGAGCAGTACTTC. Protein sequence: CASSPRGLAVNLYEQYF.

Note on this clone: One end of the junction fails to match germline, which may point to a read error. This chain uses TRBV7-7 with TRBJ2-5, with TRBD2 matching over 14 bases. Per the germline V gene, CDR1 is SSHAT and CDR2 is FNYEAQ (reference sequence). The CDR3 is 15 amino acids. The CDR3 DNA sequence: TGTGCTAGCAGCCCGGGACTAGCGGGAGATTGGACCCAGTACTTC. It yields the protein CASSPGLAGDWTQYF.

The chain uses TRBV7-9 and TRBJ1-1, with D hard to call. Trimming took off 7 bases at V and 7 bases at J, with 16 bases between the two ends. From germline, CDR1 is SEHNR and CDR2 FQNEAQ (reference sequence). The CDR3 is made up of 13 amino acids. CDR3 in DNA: TGTGCCAGCACCCCGGTGTTGGCAGGTGAAGCTTTCTTT. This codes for CASTPVLAGEAFF.

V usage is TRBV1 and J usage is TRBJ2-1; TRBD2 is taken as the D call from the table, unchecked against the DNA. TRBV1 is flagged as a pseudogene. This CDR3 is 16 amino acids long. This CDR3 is CTSSQESRGRPGEQFF. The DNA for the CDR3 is TGCACCAGCAGCCAAGAGTCCCGCGGGAGGCCCGGTGAGCAGTTCTTC.

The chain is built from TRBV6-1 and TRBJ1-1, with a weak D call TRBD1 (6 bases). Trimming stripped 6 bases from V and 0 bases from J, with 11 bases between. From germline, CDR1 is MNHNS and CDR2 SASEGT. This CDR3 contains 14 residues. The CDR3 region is CASRAGQLNTEAFF. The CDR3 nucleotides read TGTGCCAGCAGGGCAGGACAGTTGAACACTGAAGCTTTCTTT.

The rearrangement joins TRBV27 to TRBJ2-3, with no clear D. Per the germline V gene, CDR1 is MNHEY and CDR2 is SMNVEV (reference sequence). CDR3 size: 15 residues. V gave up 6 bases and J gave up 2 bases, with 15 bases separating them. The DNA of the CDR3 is TGTGCCAGCAGCCCCGGTGGGCCACACACAGATACGCAGTATTTT. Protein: CASSPGGPHTDTQYF.

CDR3 region: CASSEAYLRETQYF. The CDR3 DNA reads TGTGCCAGCAGTGAAGCGTACCTCAGGGAGACCCAGTACTTC. The chain has TRBV2 and TRBJ2-5; D is unclear. This CDR3 has 14 residues. V shed 0 bases and J shed 5 bases, with 10 bases lying between them. Per the germline V gene, CDR1 is SNHLY and CDR2 is FYNNEI.

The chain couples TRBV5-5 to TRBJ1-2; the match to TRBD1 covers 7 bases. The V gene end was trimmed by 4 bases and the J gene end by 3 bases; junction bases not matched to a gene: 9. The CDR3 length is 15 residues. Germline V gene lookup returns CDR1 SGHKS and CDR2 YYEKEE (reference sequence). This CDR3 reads CASSPSPGQHYGYTF. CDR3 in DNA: TGTGCCAGCAGCCCCAGCCCGGGACAGCACTATGGCTACACCTTC.

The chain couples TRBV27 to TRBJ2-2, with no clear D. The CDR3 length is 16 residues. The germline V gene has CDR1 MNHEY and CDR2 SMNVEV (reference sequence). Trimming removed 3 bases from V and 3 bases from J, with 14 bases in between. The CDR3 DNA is TGTGCCAGCAGTTTCTCCGGTCCCACCGACACCGGGGAGCTGTTTTTT. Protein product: CASSFSGPTDTGELFF.

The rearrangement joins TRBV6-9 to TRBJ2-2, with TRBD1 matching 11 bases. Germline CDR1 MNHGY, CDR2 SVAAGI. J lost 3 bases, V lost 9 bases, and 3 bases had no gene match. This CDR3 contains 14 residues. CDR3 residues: CARRTGGDTGELFF. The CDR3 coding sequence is TGTGCCAGAAGGACAGGGGGCGACACCGGGGAGCTGTTTTTT.

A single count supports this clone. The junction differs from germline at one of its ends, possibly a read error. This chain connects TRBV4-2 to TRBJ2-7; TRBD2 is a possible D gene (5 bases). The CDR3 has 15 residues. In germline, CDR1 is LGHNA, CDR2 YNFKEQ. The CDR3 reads CASNQERVPSYEQYF. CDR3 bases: TGTGCCAGCAACCAAGAGAGGGTTCCCTCCTACGAGCAGTACTTC.

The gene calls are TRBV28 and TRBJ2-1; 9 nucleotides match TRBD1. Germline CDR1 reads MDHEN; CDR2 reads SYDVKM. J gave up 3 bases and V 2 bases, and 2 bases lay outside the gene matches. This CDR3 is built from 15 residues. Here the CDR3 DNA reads TGTGCCAGCAGTTTAAGGGACAGGGTCTACAATGAGCAGTTCTTC. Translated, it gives CASSLRDRVYNEQFF.

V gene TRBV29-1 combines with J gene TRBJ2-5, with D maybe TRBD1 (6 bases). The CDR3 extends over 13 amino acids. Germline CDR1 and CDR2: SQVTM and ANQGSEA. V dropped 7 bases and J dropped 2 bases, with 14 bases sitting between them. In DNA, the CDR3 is TGCAGCGCCGAATCAGGGGCGCAAGAGACCCAGTACTTC. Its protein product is CSAESGAQETQYF.

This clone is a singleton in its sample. Written as DNA, the CDR3 is TGTGCCAGCTCACCTACAGGGGGCCCGGGGTACGAGCAGTACTTC. This encodes CASSPTGGPGYEQYF. V usage is TRBV18 and J usage is TRBJ2-7; 9 bases line up with TRBD1. Looked up from germline, CDR1 is KGHSH and CDR2 is LQKENI. CDR3 length: 15 amino acids. V was pared by 3 bases and J by 4 bases, with 7 bases of the junction left unmatched.

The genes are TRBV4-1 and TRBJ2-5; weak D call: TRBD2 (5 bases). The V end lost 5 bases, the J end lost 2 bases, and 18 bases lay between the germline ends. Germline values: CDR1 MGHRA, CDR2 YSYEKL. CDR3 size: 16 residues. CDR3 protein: CASSTPGKERQETQYF. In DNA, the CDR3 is TGCGCCAGCAGCACCCCGGGGAAGGAGCGGCAAGAGACCCAGTACTTC.

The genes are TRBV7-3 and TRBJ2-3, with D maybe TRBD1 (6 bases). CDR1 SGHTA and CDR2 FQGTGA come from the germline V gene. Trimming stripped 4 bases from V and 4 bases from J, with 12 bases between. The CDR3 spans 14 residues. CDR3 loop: CASSSQGVPDTQYF. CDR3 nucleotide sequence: TGTGCCAGCAGCTCACAGGGAGTCCCAGATACGCAGTATTTT.

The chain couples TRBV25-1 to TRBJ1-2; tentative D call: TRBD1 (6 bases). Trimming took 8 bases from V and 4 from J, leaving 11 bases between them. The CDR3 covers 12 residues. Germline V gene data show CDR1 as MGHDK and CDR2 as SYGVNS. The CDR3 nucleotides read TGTGCCAGCCGGGACACGCGCTATGGCTACACCTTC. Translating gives CASRDTRYGYTF.

The CDR3 nucleotides are TGTGCCAGCAGCCGGACATACGGCTACACCTTC. This sequence encodes CASSRTYGYTF. The chain combines TRBV6-5 with TRBJ1-2; possibly TRBD1 for D (5 bases). Trimming removed 6 bases from V and 8 bases from J, with 10 bases in between. Germline lookup yields CDR1 MNHEY and CDR2 SVGAGI. The CDR3 spans 11 residues.

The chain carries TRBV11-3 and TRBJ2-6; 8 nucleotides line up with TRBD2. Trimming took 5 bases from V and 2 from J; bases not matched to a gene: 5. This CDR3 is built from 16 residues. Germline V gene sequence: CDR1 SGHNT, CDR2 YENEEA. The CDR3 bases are TGTGCCAGCAGCCCTACGGGACTAGCTGGGGCCAACGTCCTGACTTTC. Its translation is CASSPTGLAGANVLTF.

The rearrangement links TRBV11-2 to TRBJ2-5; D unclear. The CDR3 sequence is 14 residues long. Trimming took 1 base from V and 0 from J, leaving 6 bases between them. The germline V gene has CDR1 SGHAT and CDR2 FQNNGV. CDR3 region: CASSLAQDQETQYF. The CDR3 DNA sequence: TGTGCCAGCAGCTTAGCCCAGGACCAAGAGACCCAGTACTTC. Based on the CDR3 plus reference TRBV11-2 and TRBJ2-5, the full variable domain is EAGVAQSPRYKIIEKRQSVAFWCNPISGHATLYWYQQILGQGPKLLIQFQNNGVVDDSQLPKDRFSAERLKGVDSTLKIQPAKLEDSAVYLCASSLAQDQETQYFGPGTRLLVL.

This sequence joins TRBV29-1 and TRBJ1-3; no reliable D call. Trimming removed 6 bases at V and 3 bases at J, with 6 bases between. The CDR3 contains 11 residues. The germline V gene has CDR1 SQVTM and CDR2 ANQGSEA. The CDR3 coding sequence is TGCAGCGTATACGGTGGAAACACCATATATTTT. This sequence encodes CSVYGGNTIYF.

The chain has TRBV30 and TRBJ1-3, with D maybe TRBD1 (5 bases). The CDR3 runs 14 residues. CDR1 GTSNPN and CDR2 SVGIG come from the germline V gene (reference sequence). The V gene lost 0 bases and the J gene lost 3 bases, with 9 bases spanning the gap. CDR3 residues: CAWSVGTHGNTIYF. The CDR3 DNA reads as TGTGCCTGGAGTGTGGGGACTCATGGAAACACCATATATTTT.